Each of the 23 T cell receptor beta chains below was sequenced from the same sample in a study of T cells in Graves' hyperthyroidism and ophthalmopathy. RNA transcripts were the template for amplifying TCR beta CDR3 regions. The HTBI primer set drove a first-round RT-PCR of the TCR CDR3. TCRdb fed the multiplex PCR reads into MiXCR, producing one record per CDR3 protein. The sample contains approximately 58,000 distinct CDR3 sequences, about 50% of which appear only once. Input material: blood. These receptors all stem from a woman aged 25-40 years with Graves' ophthalmopathy.

This clonotype appeared many times. V is TRBV6-4 and J is TRBJ2-1; D ambiguous. V shed 0 bases and J shed 6 bases, with 9 bases lying between them. Germline-derived CDR1 and CDR2 are MRHNA and SNTAGT. The CDR3 covers 14 residues. The CDR3 here is CASSDSNSRNEQFF. Written as DNA, the CDR3 is TGTGCCAGCAGTGACTCGAATTCCCGCAATGAGCAGTTCTTC.

DNA for the CDR3: TGCAGTGCTAGCGGCGGGACAGCCTACGAGCAGTACTTC. Its protein product is CSASGGTAYEQYF. V is TRBV20-1 and J is TRBJ2-7; D may be TRBD1 (7 bases). CDR3 length: 13 residues. Germline-derived CDR1 and CDR2 are DFQATT and SNEGSKA (reference sequence). The ends were cut back, 3 bases at V and 2 bases at J, with 11 bases in the middle.

About this clonotype itself: The junction departs from the called germline gene at one end, perhaps through a read error. The gene calls are TRBV20-1 and TRBJ2-1; 10 bases fit TRBD2. The CDR3 covers 13 residues. Germline CDR1 and CDR2: DFQATT and SNEGSKA (reference sequence). CDR3 nucleotides: TGCAGTCTACTAGCGGGGCTCTACGATGAGCAGTTTTTC. It translates to CSLLAGLYDEQFF.

This clonotype occurred many times. The rearrangement links TRBV29-1 to TRBJ1-2; the D is unclear. CDR1 SQVTM and CDR2 ANQGSEA come from the germline V gene. The CDR3 runs 13 residues. In DNA, the CDR3 is TGCACCGAAAGACATCTGTTAGGGTATGGCTACACCTTC. It is translated as CTERHLLGYGYTF.

Concerning this clonotype itself: With a much larger clone just one base away, this may be a read error. This sequence joins TRBV4-1 and TRBJ1-5, with 11 bases matching TRBD2. With the DNA end fitting TRBJ2-3 better, the J assignment may be wrong. Germline CDR1 MGHRA, CDR2 YSYEKL. The CDR3 is 17 amino acids. In DNA form, the CDR3 reads TGCGCCAGCAGCCAAGACCTTAGCGGGAGGGGGGTAGAGACGCAGTATTTT. As protein: CASSQDLSGRGVETQYF.

In its sample, this clonotype was seen many times. The CDR3 region is CASSNRGRGYEQYF. CDR3 nucleotide sequence: TGTGCCAGCAGCAACAGGGGGCGCGGGTACGAGCAGTACTTC. This chain uses TRBV3-1 with TRBJ2-7, with TRBD1 identical over 9 bases. CDR1 and CDR2 (germline): LGHDT, YNNKEL (reference sequence). The CDR3 sequence is 14 residues long. Losses at the gene ends were 5 bases for V and 4 bases for J; bases not matched to a gene: 6.

This clonotype was counted many times. This chain links TRBV6-5 with TRBJ1-5, with D perhaps TRBD1 (5 bases). V lost 4 bases, J lost 4 bases, and 8 bases lay in between. Germline V gives CDR1 MNHEY, CDR2 SVGAGI. The CDR3 has 13 residues. DNA of the CDR3: TGTGCCAGCAGTTCGGGACGAAATCAGCCCCAGCATTTT. Its translation: CASSSGRNQPQHF.

This clonotype was seen at least ten times. The V gene is TRBV5-1, the J gene TRBJ2-5; no definite D call. V was clipped by 4 bases and J by 2 bases, with 3 bases between them. This CDR3 comprises 11 residues. CDR1 SGHRS and CDR2 YFSETQ come from the germline V gene. This CDR3 reads CASSQQETQYF. The CDR3 DNA reads as TGCGCCAGCAGCCAACAAGAGACCCAGTACTTC.

This chain joins TRBV7-9 and TRBJ1-5; no definite D call. The CDR3 runs to 13 residues. Germline assignment: CDR1 SEHNR and CDR2 FQNEAQ (reference sequence). The germline V and J ends were trimmed by 8 bases and 11 bases, with 19 bases remaining between them. The CDR3 nucleotides read TGTGCCAGCGGAACGGCCGGAAAAGAGACCCAGCATTTT. Its translation: CASGTAGKETQHF.

A remark on this clonotype: The CDR3 carries no conserved terminal phenylalanine or tryptophan, so it likely arises from a read error. The chain links TRBV20-1 to TRBJ2-2, with 7 bases that match TRBD1. Germline assignment: CDR1 DFQATT and CDR2 SNEGSKA (reference sequence). CDR3 length: 15 amino acids. V shed 6 bases, J shed 8 bases, and the junction held 15 bases outside the gene matches. The CDR3 DNA is TGCAGTGCCCCGACCGGGACAGTTATCTTTGGGGAGCTGTTTTTG. It translates to CSAPTGTVIFGELFL.

The chain combines TRBV9 with TRBJ1-2, with D hard to call. Germline V gene lookup returns CDR1 SGDLS and CDR2 YYNGEE. Trimming pared 0 bases from V and 6 bases from J, leaving 3 bases between. The CDR3 is 11 residues long. CDR3 nucleotides: TGTGCCAGCAGCGTAGGAGATGGCTACACCTTC. The encoded protein is CASSVGDGYTF.

The chain is built from TRBV28 and TRBJ1-1, with 8 bases matching TRBD1. The germline V gene encodes CDR1 MDHEN and CDR2 SYDVKM. V dropped 6 bases and J dropped 5; count of bases not matched to a gene: 14. This CDR3 has 16 amino acids. This chain's CDR3 is CASSTIDRGYKTEAFF. The DNA for the CDR3 is TGTGCCAGCAGCACCATAGACAGGGGTTATAAGACTGAAGCTTTCTTT.

Ten or more counts support this clonotype. The chain joins TRBV6-1 to TRBJ1-1, with 9 bases identical to TRBD1. There are 15 residues in the CDR3. Germline CDR1 is MNHNS and CDR2 is SASEGT. The V gene end was trimmed by 1 base and the J gene end by 1 base; junction bases not matched to a gene: 1. The DNA for the CDR3 is TGTGCCAGCAGTGAAGAGGGACAGGGGAACACTGAAGCTTTCTTT. It specifies CASSEEGQGNTEAFF.

The rearrangement joins TRBV3-1 to TRBJ1-5; D perhaps matches TRBD1 (5 bases). This CDR3 contains 15 residues. V lost 4 bases and J lost 14, with 24 bases in between. Germline CDR1 is LGHDT and CDR2 is YNNKEL (reference sequence). The CDR3 protein is CASSPNREAGRDEHF. The CDR3 region has the DNA TGTGCCAGCAGCCCGAACAGAGAAGCGGGAAGGGACGAGCATTTT.

With regard to this clonotype: A much larger clone lies one base from this, so it may be a read error. This chain uses TRBV10-3 with TRBJ2-1, with D hard to call. There are 11 residues in the CDR3. Germline CDR1 is ENHRY and CDR2 is SYGVKD. CDR3: CAISVGNEQLF. CDR3 nucleotide sequence: TGTGCCATCAGTGTCGGTAATGAGCAGTTGTTC.

This clonotype was counted many times. The chain joins TRBV4-2 to TRBJ1-2; D not certain. This CDR3 is built from 14 residues. Germline values: CDR1 LGHNA, CDR2 YNFKEQ. Trimming left V 3 bases short and J 2 bases short, with 10 bases between. CDR3 sequence (DNA): TGTGCCAGCAGCCAGGAACACGGGAACTATGGCTACACCTTC. It yields the protein CASSQEHGNYGYTF.

The DNA of the CDR3 is TGCGCCAGCAGCTTGGTGACTAGCGGAGACAATGAGCAGTTCTTC. Translation: CASSLVTSGDNEQFF. This chain connects TRBV5-1 to TRBJ2-1; TRBD2 matches 9 bases. Germline V gene sequence: CDR1 SGHRS, CDR2 YFSETQ. With 0 bases clipped from V and 5 bases from J, the junction kept 3 bases outside the gene matches. CDR3 length: 15 residues.

This clonotype was observed a few times. This may arise from a read error, as a much more abundant clone is one base away. The chain has TRBV4-2 and TRBJ1-4; D might be TRBD1 (6 bases). The CDR3 has 16 amino acids. V lost 2 bases and J lost 7, with 17 bases in between. CDR1 is LGHNA and CDR2 is YNFKEQ in the germline V gene. CDR3 nucleotide sequence: TGTGCCAGCAGCCAACAGGACAGCAGTTTAGCTGAAAAACTGTTTTTT. As protein: CASSQQDSSLAEKLFF.

This chain links TRBV5-1 with TRBJ2-7; no clear D. The CDR3 has 14 residues. Germline V gene lookup returns CDR1 SGHRS and CDR2 YFSETQ. V was shortened by 1 base and J by 0 bases, with 8 bases between the two germline ends. The DNA of the CDR3 is TGCGCCAGCAGCTTGAGTCCGGGCTCCTACGAGCAGTACTTC. Residues: CASSLSPGSYEQYF.

The chain is built from TRBV20-1 and TRBJ2-2; a weak D match, TRBD2 (6 bases). CDR3 length: 13 residues. The germline V gene has CDR1 DFQATT and CDR2 SNEGSKA (reference sequence). The V end lost 6 bases, the J end lost 8 bases, and 16 bases lay between the germline ends. The CDR3 coding sequence is TGCAGTGCGCGCCGCCCGACTAGAGGGGAGCTGTTTTTT. Translating gives CSARRPTRGELFF.

This clonotype was found many times. The V and J genes are TRBV12-3 or TRBV12-4 and TRBJ2-2, with 9 bases aligning to TRBD2. The junction had 8 bases not matched to a gene; V was cut back by 1 base and J by 2 bases. The CDR3 runs 18 residues. The CDR3 nucleotides are TGTGCCAGCAGTTTAGACTATAGCGGGAGAGGTAACACCGGGGAGCTGTTTTTT. Translation gives CASSLDYSGRGNTGELFF.

A note on this clonotype: Here the CDR3 omits its conserved ending phenylalanine or tryptophan, so a read error is the likely source. The chain uses TRBV19 and TRBJ1-1, with D unclear. Looked up from germline, CDR1 is LNHDA and CDR2 is SQIVND (reference sequence). The CDR3 covers 14 residues. CDR3 in amino acids: CARSIKSGNTEAFL. As DNA, the CDR3 is TGTGCCAGGAGTATTAAATCGGGGAACACTGAAGCTTTCTTG.

To note about this clonotype: Sequence at one end of the junction differs from germline and may be a read error. The V call is TRBV12-3 or TRBV12-4, the J call TRBJ1-1; unclear D gene. The CDR3 is 14 residues long. The CDR3 region is CASSLSGSVDEACF. The DNA of the CDR3 is TGTGCCAGCAGTTTAAGCGGGAGTGTTGATGAAGCTTGCTTT.